Listed below are T cell receptor beta chains from one sample, sequenced in a study of blood T cell repertoires in COVID-19. Some clones are missing from TCRdb's copy, which holds only in-frame ones; the method was immunoSEQ multiplex PCR. Here the sample spans 50,000 to 70,000 clones, more than 75% being singletons. Sequencing used peripheral blood. The receptor source for this set is a man aged 55 to 69 with active or convalescent COVID-19. The CDR3 runs from the conserved cysteine through the conserved F or W. A D gene is named only where the DNA matches it firmly. Part of the rows lack a size; the others show once, few, many or a class for expanded clones.

D gene: NA; CDR3 length: 17; J gene: TRBJ1-3; V gene: TRBV5-6; clone size: NA; CDR3 protein: CASSSGGGRGPGNTIYF; CDR3 DNA: TGTGCCAGCAGCTCTGGGGGAGGGCGAGGGCCTGGAAACACCATATATTTT
D gene: TRBD2; CDR3 length: 14; J gene: TRBJ2-1; V gene: TRBV20-1; clone size: NA; CDR3 protein: CSASNPSGINEQFF; CDR3 DNA: TGCAGTGCTAGTAACCCTAGCGGGATAAATGAGCAGTTCTTC
D gene: NA; CDR3 length: 13; J gene: TRBJ2-7; V gene: TRBV2; clone size: once; CDR3 protein: CASSERLLYEQYF; CDR3 DNA: TGTGCCAGCAGTGAACGCCTACTTTACGAGCAGTACTTC
D gene: TRBD2; CDR3 length: 17; J gene: TRBJ2-1; V gene: TRBV5-1; clone size: NA; CDR3 protein: CASSLALGSSGSNEQFF; CDR3 DNA: TGCGCCAGCAGCTTGGCCCTCGGATCTAGCGGGAGTAATGAGCAGTTCTTC
D gene: NA; CDR3 length: 14; J gene: TRBJ2-5; V gene: TRBV5-1; clone size: NA; CDR3 protein: CASSLGGNGETQYF; CDR3 DNA: TGCGCCAGCAGCTTGGGAGGAAATGGGGAGACCCAGTACTTC
D gene: TRBD1; CDR3 length: 16; J gene: TRBJ1-5; V gene: TRBV28; clone size: NA; CDR3 protein: CASSERGQASNQPQHF; CDR3 DNA: TGTGCCAGCAGTGAGAGGGGACAGGCTAGCAATCAGCCCCAGCATTTT
D gene: TRBD1; CDR3 length: 15; J gene: TRBJ2-4; V gene: TRBV7-2; clone size: NA; CDR3 protein: CASSPEQGGKNIQYF; CDR3 DNA: TGTGCCAGCAGCCCAGAACAGGGGGGCAAAAACATTCAGTACTTC
D gene: NA; CDR3 length: 17; J gene: TRBJ2-4; V gene: TRBV7-8; clone size: NA; CDR3 protein: CASSPGEFFLAKNIQYF; CDR3 DNA: TGTGCCAGCAGCCCAGGTGAATTTTTCCTAGCCAAAAACATTCAGTACTTC
D gene: NA; CDR3 length: 13; J gene: TRBJ1-1; V gene: TRBV18; clone size: once; CDR3 protein: CASSPAGGTEAFF; CDR3 DNA: TGTGCCAGCTCACCAGCAGGCGGGACTGAAGCTTTCTTT
D gene: NA; CDR3 length: 14; J gene: TRBJ1-2; V gene: TRBV6-1; clone size: once; CDR3 protein: CASSEEAEPYGYTF; CDR3 DNA: TGTGCCAGCAGTGAAGAGGCGGAACCCTATGGCTACACCTTC
D gene: TRBD1; CDR3 length: 15; J gene: TRBJ2-1; V gene: TRBV7-9; clone size: NA; CDR3 protein: CASSPAGTGFNEQFF; CDR3 DNA: TGTGCCAGCAGTCCCGCCGGGACAGGTTTCAATGAGCAGTTCTTC
D gene: TRBD1; CDR3 length: 16; J gene: TRBJ1-4; V gene: TRBV9; clone size: NA; CDR3 protein: CASSYRTGGLYEKLFF; CDR3 DNA: TGTGCCAGCAGCTATCGGACAGGGGGCCTGTATGAAAAACTGTTTTTT
D gene: TRBD1; CDR3 length: 15; J gene: TRBJ1-1; V gene: TRBV11-2; clone size: NA; CDR3 protein: CASSFRTGYGSEAFF; CDR3 DNA: TGTGCCAGCAGCTTCAGGACAGGGTATGGCTCTGAAGCTTTCTTT
D gene: TRBD1; CDR3 length: 12; J gene: TRBJ1-2; V gene: TRBV29-1; clone size: once; CDR3 protein: CSEQGDNYGYTF; CDR3 DNA: TGCAGCGAACAGGGGGATAACTATGGCTACACCTTC
D gene: NA; CDR3 length: 14; J gene: TRBJ1-2; V gene: TRBV3-1/TRBV3-2; clone size: NA; CDR3 protein: CASSHLDGEDGYTF; CDR3 DNA: TGTGCCAGCAGCCATCTGGACGGGGAGGATGGCTACACCTTC
D gene: TRBD2; CDR3 length: 12; J gene: TRBJ2-7; V gene: TRBV10-2; clone size: NA; CDR3 protein: CATDSGSYEQYF; CDR3 DNA: TGCGCCACCGATAGCGGGAGCTACGAGCAGTACTTC
D gene: NA; CDR3 length: 13; J gene: TRBJ2-3; V gene: TRBV14; clone size: NA; CDR3 protein: CASNFGSTDTQYF; CDR3 DNA: TGTGCCAGCAACTTCGGGAGCACAGATACGCAGTATTTT
D gene: NA; CDR3 length: 13; J gene: TRBJ1-1; V gene: TRBV5-1; clone size: NA; CDR3 protein: CASSIQGNTEAFF; CDR3 DNA: TGCGCCAGCAGTATTCAGGGCAACACTGAAGCTTTCTTT
D gene: NA; CDR3 length: 12; J gene: TRBJ2-1; V gene: TRBV29-1; clone size: once; CDR3 protein: CATTSSYNEQFF; CDR3 DNA: TGCGCAACTACGAGCTCCTACAATGAGCAGTTCTTC
D gene: TRBD1; CDR3 length: 14; J gene: TRBJ1-2; V gene: TRBV28; clone size: NA; CDR3 protein: CASSLGTVNYGYTF; CDR3 DNA: TGTGCCAGCAGTTTAGGGACAGTCAACTATGGCTACACCTTC
D gene: NA; CDR3 length: 15; J gene: TRBJ1-1; V gene: TRBV5-4; clone size: NA; CDR3 protein: CASSDLDRMNTEAFF; CDR3 DNA: TGTGCCAGCAGCGACCTTGACAGGATGAACACTGAAGCTTTCTTT
D gene: TRBD1; CDR3 length: 13; J gene: TRBJ1-6; V gene: TRBV29-1; clone size: once; CDR3 protein: CSALTGKGSPLHF; CDR3 DNA: TGCAGCGCCCTGACAGGGAAGGGGTCACCCCTCCACTTT
D gene: TRBD2; CDR3 length: 18; J gene: TRBJ2-1; V gene: TRBV5-6; clone size: NA; CDR3 protein: CASSRDRTRTSGRNEQFF; CDR3 DNA: TGTGCCAGCAGCCGTGACAGGACTCGGACTAGCGGGAGGAATGAGCAGTTCTTC
D gene: NA; CDR3 length: 12; J gene: TRBJ1-3; V gene: TRBV10-3; clone size: once; CDR3 protein: CAIRSRGNTIYF; CDR3 DNA: TGTGCCATCAGGTCGCGGGGAAACACCATATATTTT
D gene: TRBD1; CDR3 length: 14; J gene: TRBJ1-2; V gene: TRBV15; clone size: NA; CDR3 protein: CATSTRTGNYGYTF; CDR3 DNA: TGTGCCACCAGCACCCGGACAGGGAACTATGGCTACACCTTC
D gene: TRBD1; CDR3 length: 15; J gene: TRBJ1-2; V gene: TRBV4-2; clone size: NA; CDR3 protein: CASSQERDRRYGYTF; CDR3 DNA: TGTGCCAGCAGCCAAGAGAGGGACAGAAGGTATGGCTACACCTTC
D gene: TRBD1; CDR3 length: 18; J gene: TRBJ2-1; V gene: TRBV5-1; clone size: NA; CDR3 protein: CASSLWHRNSGTDNEQFF; CDR3 DNA: TGCGCCAGCAGCTTGTGGCACCGGAATTCGGGGACAGACAATGAGCAGTTCTTC
D gene: TRBD2; CDR3 length: 15; J gene: TRBJ2-5; V gene: TRBV7-3; clone size: NA; CDR3 protein: CASSLAGGPSETQYF; CDR3 DNA: TGTGCCAGCAGCTTGGCGGGGGGGCCTTCCGAGACCCAGTACTTC
D gene: NA; CDR3 length: 11; J gene: TRBJ2-7; V gene: TRBV20-1; clone size: once; CDR3 protein: CSAIQGYEQYF; CDR3 DNA: TGCAGTGCAATACAGGGCTACGAGCAGTACTTC
D gene: NA; CDR3 length: 15; J gene: TRBJ1-3; V gene: TRBV27; clone size: NA; CDR3 protein: CASSRFQGAGNTIYF; CDR3 DNA: TGTGCCAGCAGTAGATTTCAGGGCGCCGGAAACACCATATATTTT
D gene: NA; CDR3 length: 12; J gene: TRBJ2-2; V gene: TRBV11-2; clone size: NA; CDR3 protein: CASSTYEGELFF; CDR3 DNA: TGTGCCAGCAGCACGTACGAGGGGGAGCTGTTTTTT
D gene: NA; CDR3 length: 15; J gene: TRBJ2-7; V gene: TRBV7-8; clone size: NA; CDR3 protein: CASSLGGWRSYEQYF; CDR3 DNA: TGTGCCAGCAGCTTAGGCGGGTGGCGCTCCTACGAGCAGTACTTC
D gene: TRBD1; CDR3 length: 15; J gene: TRBJ1-2; V gene: TRBV15; clone size: NA; CDR3 protein: CATGFGQGSNYGYTF; CDR3 DNA: TGTGCCACCGGGTTTGGACAGGGGTCGAACTATGGCTACACCTTC
D gene: NA; CDR3 length: 15; J gene: TRBJ2-5; V gene: TRBV11-3; clone size: NA; CDR3 protein: CASSYEGAGHETQYF; CDR3 DNA: TGTGCCAGCAGCTACGAAGGGGCAGGGCATGAGACCCAGTACTTC
D gene: TRBD1; CDR3 length: 15; J gene: TRBJ2-7; V gene: TRBV28; clone size: medium-sized; CDR3 protein: CASSTPGQGIGEQYF; CDR3 DNA: TGTGCCAGCAGCACCCCAGGACAGGGAATAGGCGAGCAGTACTTC
D gene: TRBD2; CDR3 length: 15; J gene: TRBJ2-2; V gene: TRBV6-2/TRBV6-3; clone size: NA; CDR3 protein: CASSLTSGGAGELFF; CDR3 DNA: TGTGCCAGCAGTTTGACTAGCGGGGGTGCCGGGGAGCTGTTTTTT
D gene: NA; CDR3 length: 13; J gene: TRBJ2-7; V gene: TRBV5-4; clone size: NA; CDR3 protein: CASSPALRDEQYF; CDR3 DNA: TGTGCCAGCAGCCCCGCGTTGAGGGACGAGCAGTACTTC
D gene: TRBD2; CDR3 length: 12; J gene: TRBJ2-3; V gene: TRBV7-2; clone size: NA; CDR3 protein: CASKSGGDTQYF; CDR3 DNA: TGTGCCAGCAAGTCGGGGGGAGATACGCAGTATTTT
D gene: NA; CDR3 length: 13; J gene: TRBJ2-1; V gene: TRBV30; clone size: NA; CDR3 protein: CAWSMRVNNEQFF; CDR3 DNA: TGTGCCTGGAGTATGAGGGTTAACAATGAGCAGTTCTTC
D gene: TRBD1; CDR3 length: 15; J gene: TRBJ2-5; V gene: TRBV5-1; clone size: NA; CDR3 protein: CASSFAGTAQETQYF; CDR3 DNA: TGCGCCAGCAGCTTCGCCGGGACAGCCCAAGAGACCCAGTACTTC
D gene: NA; CDR3 length: 13; J gene: TRBJ1-5; V gene: TRBV7-8; clone size: once; CDR3 protein: CASSLVSGQPQHF; CDR3 DNA: TGTGCCAGCAGCTTAGTTTCCGGGCAGCCCCAGCATTTT
D gene: TRBD1; CDR3 length: 13; J gene: TRBJ2-7; V gene: TRBV29-1; clone size: NA; CDR3 protein: CSASGTASYEQYF; CDR3 DNA: TGCAGCGCCTCCGGGACAGCTTCCTACGAGCAGTACTTC
D gene: NA; CDR3 length: 14; J gene: TRBJ1-3; V gene: TRBV5-6; clone size: NA; CDR3 protein: CASSPAGSGNTIYF; CDR3 DNA: TGTGCCAGCAGCCCGGCGGGCTCTGGAAACACCATATATTTT
D gene: NA; CDR3 length: 16; J gene: TRBJ2-2; V gene: TRBV19; clone size: once; CDR3 protein: CASSLYRDTNTGELFF; CDR3 DNA: TGTGCCAGTAGTTTATACAGGGATACGAACACCGGGGAGCTGTTTTTT
D gene: TRBD1; CDR3 length: 15; J gene: TRBJ1-5; V gene: TRBV2; clone size: NA; CDR3 protein: CASRGTVNSNQPQHF; CDR3 DNA: TGTGCCAGCAGAGGGACAGTAAATAGCAATCAGCCCCAGCATTTT